These 27 T cell receptor beta chains were all obtained from the same sample, sequenced in a study of blood T cell repertoires in COVID-19. Sequencing was performed with immunoSEQ multiplex PCR; in TCRdb, only in-frame clones are kept and a portion is missing. Among roughly 240,000 clones, around 83% were seen once, and the ten largest hold 3.6%. Specimen: peripheral blood. The receptor set was obtained from a man aged 18 to 30 with active or convalescent COVID-19.

This chain links TRBV12-1 with TRBJ1-2; no check of the table's D call, TRBD1, against the DNA was made. TRBV12-1 is classified as a pseudogene. This CDR3 is 15 amino acids long. The CDR3 nucleotides are TGTGCCAGCAGCCTTTGGGACAGGGGGAACGGGGGCTACACCTTC. It translates to CASSLWDRGNGGYTF.

Only one count was recorded for this clone. This rearrangement joins TRBV6-5 to TRBJ2-3, with 7 bases aligning to TRBD2. Germline V gene data show CDR1 as MNHEY and CDR2 as SVGAGI. The CDR3 runs 15 residues. Trimming removed 0 bases from V and 3 bases from J; junction bases left unmatched: 3. CDR3 amino acids: CASSYSSGVTDTQYF. The CDR3 coding sequence is TGTGCCAGCAGTTACTCGAGCGGGGTAACAGATACGCAGTATTTT.

This chain links TRBV6-1 with TRBJ2-7, with D tentatively TRBD2 (6 bases). Germline CDR1 and CDR2: MNHNS and SASEGT. This CDR3 is built from 13 residues. The germline V and J ends were trimmed by 3 bases and 2 bases, with 8 bases remaining between them. CDR3 region: CASSEDYAYEQYF. The DNA of the CDR3 is TGTGCCAGCAGTGAGGACTACGCCTACGAGCAGTACTTC.

The chain carries TRBV5-4 and TRBJ2-2, with TRBD1 as a possible D gene (5 bases). Trimming pared 0 bases from V and 6 bases from J, leaving 12 bases between. Germline V CDR1 and CDR2: SGHNT, YYREEE (reference sequence). The CDR3 is 15 residues long. CDR3 amino acids: CASSLDLQGPGELFF. Written as DNA, the CDR3 is TGTGCCAGCAGCTTGGATTTGCAGGGCCCCGGGGAGCTGTTTTTT.

The rearrangement joins TRBV11-2 to TRBJ2-1; 9 nucleotides align to TRBD2. After removal of 7 bases from V and 10 bases from J, the junction contained 23 bases not matched to a gene. The germline gives CDR1 SGHAT, CDR2 FQNNGV. The CDR3 is 18 amino acids. CDR3: CASTKTHSGRGPRSEQFF. The CDR3 DNA reads TGTGCCAGCACCAAGACGCATAGCGGGAGAGGTCCCCGTAGCGAGCAGTTCTTC.

The CDR3: CASSEPGLGMNEQFF. For the CDR3, the DNA is TGTGCCAGCAGTGAACCGGGACTGGGTATGAATGAGCAGTTCTTC. This chain joins TRBV25-1 and TRBJ2-1; TRBD2 is a possible D gene (6 bases). Germline V lookup: CDR1 MGHDK, CDR2 SYGVNS. The CDR3 has 15 residues. The V end was cut by 2 bases, the J end by 7 bases, with 15 bases between.

The chain uses TRBV5-1 and TRBJ1-5, with D possibly being TRBD1 (6 bases). The V gene's germline CDR1 is SGHRS and CDR2 YFSETQ. The CDR3 totals 15 residues. V was trimmed by 5 bases and J by 6 bases, leaving 18 bases between them. The CDR3 coding sequence is TGCGCCAGCAGTCCGTCAACAGGGACCAGTCAGCCCCAGCATTTT. This translates into CASSPSTGTSQPQHF.

The chain employs TRBV11-3 and TRBJ2-7, with D hard to call. V gave up 2 bases and J gave up 3 bases, with 8 bases separating them. This CDR3 spans 13 amino acids. From germline, CDR1 is SGHNT and CDR2 YENEEA. CDR3 DNA sequence: TGTGCCAGCAGCTTACAGGCAGTCTACGAGCAGTACTTC. This sequence encodes CASSLQAVYEQYF.

DNA of the CDR3: TGTGCCAGCTGGGGAGGCTACAATGAGCAGTTCTTC. It specifies CASWGGYNEQFF. The gene calls are TRBV5-5 and TRBJ2-1, with D perhaps matching TRBD2 (6 bases). This CDR3 is built from 12 residues. Germline V CDR1 and CDR2: SGHKS, YYEKEE (reference sequence). Trimming removed 7 bases from V and 3 bases from J, with 8 bases in between.

The J gene is TRBJ2-1, the V gene TRBV7-9; D possibly corresponds to TRBD1 (6 bases). With 3 bases removed from V and 4 bases from J, the gap between germline ends came to 16 bases. Germline V CDR1 and CDR2: SEHNR, FQNEAQ (reference sequence). The CDR3 spans 16 residues. The DNA for the CDR3 is TGTGCCAGCAGCTTCAGGCCCCGGGACACGTACAATGAGCAGTTCTTC. Amino acid sequence: CASSFRPRDTYNEQFF.

The gene calls are TRBV6-6 and TRBJ1-5, with 9 nucleotides matching TRBD1. The CDR3 length is 14 residues. Germline assignment: CDR1 MNHNY and CDR2 SVGAGI (reference sequence). The ends lost 0 bases at V and 6 bases at J; junction bases unmatched: 0. Here the CDR3 reads CASSYSTGGQPQHF. CDR3 nucleotide sequence: TGTGCCAGCAGTTACTCGACAGGGGGTCAGCCCCAGCATTTT.

In DNA, the CDR3 is TGCAGCGTTGAACCCCGGGTGGATGGTGAAGCTTTCTTT. This translates into CSVEPRVDGEAFF. This chain joins TRBV29-1 and TRBJ1-1, with D unclear. The CDR3 runs 13 residues. Germline CDR1 reads SQVTM; CDR2 reads ANQGSEA. V lost 2 bases and J lost 7, with 14 bases in between.

The chain recombines TRBV2 with TRBJ2-2; 8 nucleotides line up with TRBD1. The CDR3 consists of 14 residues. The V gene's germline CDR1 is SNHLY and CDR2 FYNNEI. Germline trimming cut 5 bases from V and 4 bases from J; bases unmatched to any gene: 3. Here the CDR3 reads CASSIQGGTGELFF. In nucleotides, the CDR3 is TGTGCCAGCAGTATACAGGGGGGCACCGGGGAGCTGTTTTTT.

V and J are TRBV7-8 and TRBJ2-7, with D unresolved. Germline V gives CDR1 SGHVS, CDR2 FQNEAQ. V gave up 5 bases and J gave up 5 bases, with 10 bases separating them. The CDR3 has 12 amino acids. CDR3 sequence: CASSPHSDEQYF. CDR3 DNA: TGTGCCAGCAGCCCCCACTCGGACGAGCAGTACTTC.

This chain uses TRBV4-1 with TRBJ2-1, with a possible D match to TRBD2 (6 bases). V gave up 1 base and J gave up 0 bases, with 16 bases separating them. CDR1 is MGHRA, CDR2 YSYEKL, per germline. The length of the CDR3 is 18 residues. The CDR3 DNA sequence: TGCGCCAGCAGCCAAGGAAGGGGCGGGAAGGGCTCCTACAATGAGCAGTTCTTC. This translates into CASSQGRGGKGSYNEQFF.

This clone appeared a few times. This chain uses TRBV6-5 with TRBJ2-4; no definite D call. Germline assignment: CDR1 MNHEY and CDR2 SVGAGI. The CDR3 runs 16 residues. Trimming took off 2 bases at V and 0 bases at J, with 11 bases between the two ends. CDR3 sequence: CASSYSGFRAKNIQYF. Written as DNA, the CDR3 is TGTGCCAGCAGTTACAGTGGCTTCCGAGCCAAAAACATTCAGTACTTC.

CDR3 sequence: CASSFISNRIAFF. Here the CDR3 DNA reads TGTGCCAGCAGCTTTATCTCGAACAGAATAGCTTTCTTT. This chain joins TRBV7-9 and TRBJ1-1; the D is unclear. There are 13 residues in the CDR3. Trimming left V 3 bases short and J 10 bases short, with 15 bases between. Per germline, CDR1 SEHNR and CDR2 FQNEAQ (reference sequence). The entire variable domain, with the rest obtained from reference TRBV7-9 and TRBJ1-1, is as follows: DTGVSQNPRHKITKRGQNVTFRCDPISEHNRLYWYRQTLGQGPEFLTYFQNEAQLEKSRLLSDRFSAERPKGSFSTLEIQRTEQGDSAMYLCASSFISNRIAFFGQGTRLTVV.

This chain joins TRBV11-2 and TRBJ2-2; possible D gene TRBD1, 6 bases. Per the germline V gene, CDR1 is SGHAT and CDR2 is FQNNGV. This CDR3 has 14 residues. Trimming took 4 bases from V and 8 from J, leaving 14 bases between them. CDR3: CASSSPRGRGELFF. CDR3 nucleotide sequence: TGTGCCAGCAGCTCACCCAGGGGTCGGGGGGAGCTGTTTTTT.

The J gene is TRBJ1-1, the V gene TRBV29-1; 8 nucleotides agree with TRBD1. The V gene end was trimmed by 7 bases and the J gene end by 1 base; junction bases not matched to a gene: 5. The CDR3 runs 13 residues. Germline CDR1 and CDR2: SQVTM and ANQGSEA. The CDR3 loop is CSGYRGENTEAFF. As DNA, the CDR3 is TGCAGCGGGTACAGGGGGGAGAACACTGAAGCTTTCTTT.

This chain joins TRBV19 and TRBJ2-7; 10 bases are a match to TRBD1. Germline CDR1 and CDR2: LNHDA and SQIVND (reference sequence). The CDR3 length is 16 residues. V was clipped by 3 bases and J by 5 bases; unmatched bases: 10. CDR3 sequence reads: CASSIGTGDLGHEQYF. The DNA for the CDR3 is TGTGCCAGTAGTATCGGGACAGGGGATCTCGGGCACGAGCAGTACTTC.

The gene calls are TRBV6-2 or TRBV6-3 and TRBJ1-1; 8 bases agree with TRBD1. Germline loops: CDR1 MNHEY, CDR2 SVGEGT. J lost 3 bases, V lost 6 bases, and 6 bases had no gene match. The CDR3 sequence is 14 residues long. CDR3 in DNA: TGTGCCAGCAGCCAGACAGGGGTCTACACTGAAGCTTTCTTT. Residues: CASSQTGVYTEAFF.

Comments on this clone: This sample includes further DNA sequences coding for the same CDR3. The chain recombines TRBV9 with TRBJ1-6, with TRBD1 matching 7 bases. Germline V gene data show CDR1 as SGDLS and CDR2 as YYNGEE. CDR3 length equals 15 residues. The trim removed 0 bases at V and 10 bases at J, leaving 7 bases unmatched. CDR3 nucleotide sequence: TGTGCCAGCAGCGTAGAAGACAGGGTAGGATCACCCCTCCACTTT. It specifies CASSVEDRVGSPLHF.

This rearrangement joins TRBV6-2 or TRBV6-3 to TRBJ2-5; 12 nucleotides align to TRBD2. The CDR3 spans 16 residues. V was clipped by 0 bases and J by 7 bases; unmatched bases: 6. Germline CDR1 and CDR2: MNHEY and SVGEGT. CDR3 region: CASSYSNLAGGSTQYF. CDR3 bases: TGTGCCAGCAGTTACTCGAATCTAGCGGGAGGGTCGACCCAGTACTTC.

The chain has TRBV3-1 (or the pseudogene TRBV3-2) and TRBJ2-5; D not resolved. CDR3 length: 12 residues. Germline V gene sequence: CDR1 LGHDT, CDR2 YNNKEL (reference sequence). V lost 4 bases and J 5 bases, leaving 8 bases between the germline ends. The DNA of the CDR3 is TGTGCCAGCAGCCTAAACGAGGAGACCCAGTACTTC. The encoded protein is CASSLNEETQYF.

The V gene is TRBV6-5, the J gene TRBJ1-2; tentatively, D is TRBD1 (6 bases). Germline V gene sequence: CDR1 MNHEY, CDR2 SVGAGI. The V end lost 6 bases, the J end lost 2 bases, and 10 bases lay between the germline ends. This CDR3 has 13 amino acids. CDR3 DNA: TGTGCCAGCAGGCTCGGACAGAACTATGGCTACACCTTC. It encodes CASRLGQNYGYTF.

A single count supports this clone. The rearrangement uses TRBV7-8 and TRBJ2-7; no clear D gene. V was cut by 3 bases and J by 3 bases, with 9 bases left in between. Per the germline V gene, CDR1 is SGHVS and CDR2 is FQNEAQ. The CDR3 sequence is 13 residues long. The CDR3 DNA reads as TGTGCCAGCAGCTTCAGATCGGGCTACGAGCAGTACTTC. As protein: CASSFRSGYEQYF.

V usage is TRBV29-1 and J usage is TRBJ1-1; no reliable D call. The CDR3 runs to 12 residues. Germline V gives CDR1 SQVTM, CDR2 ANQGSEA. Trimming pared 7 bases from V and 0 bases from J, leaving 9 bases between. This chain's CDR3 is CSAGLLNTEAFF. The DNA for the CDR3 is TGCAGCGCTGGACTCTTGAACACTGAAGCTTTCTTT.